This T cell receptor (beta chain) was captured in a study of early stage breast cancer tumors (dated by TCRdb to about 2017). Background on the whole study: Of the approximately 15 invasive breast tumors, eleven to twelve were found to be estrogen receptor-positive, progesterone receptor-positive and HER2-negative. About 70% of the 12 ER+/PR+/HER2- tumors were invasive ductal carcinomas, while the other four were invasive lobular carcinomas. A total of 2,651,842 templates, representing almost 1,100,000 unique clonotypes, were detected across all samples. The average read coverage per sample was around 9-fold.

In regard to this clone: It lacks a known antigen. No much larger clonotype is one base removed from it; base qualities were not supplied.

V gives up 6 bases and J gives up 5 bases, and the segment between their germline ends measures 13 bases. The germline V gene (reference sequence) provides CDR1 LNHDA and CDR2 SQIVND. From the cysteine through the phenylalanine, the CDR3 covers 14 amino acids. The only DNA kept is the CDR3, 42 bases in frame from the first base. The study profiled bulk TCR beta-chain repertoires in matched peripheral blood, tumor and adjacent normal breast tissue taken from more than 15 patients with early-stage breast cancer. Before surgery, about 5-11 mL of whole blood was collected into EDTA tubes and then processed within 2 hours. Peripheral blood mononuclear cells were isolated by Ficoll-Paque centrifugation in SepMate-50 tubes. PBMCs were cryopreserved in aliquots of about 2 to 4.5 million cells in 90% FBS with about 10% DMSO and kept in liquid nitrogen. The Qiagen AllPrep DNA/RNA Mini kit was used to extract genomic DNA.

Each sample was amplified as two independent genomic DNA replicates: roughly 0.5 ug for blood and roughly 1.5 ug for tumor or normal breast. Following the manufacturer's instructions, the ImmunoSeq Intro kit was used to carry out TCRB sequencing on genomic DNA. Multiplex PCR ran 25 to 35 cycles with proprietary primers and spike-in control sequences for absolute quantification. Single-end 150-bp reads were used to sequence an 87-bp fragment covering the CDR3 and the flanking V and J genes. Seven samples, each with two replicates, were multiplexed per lane of an Illumina MiSeq using version 3.0 chemistry. For the original study's pipeline: Raw data were processed with the vendor's proprietary pipeline, and both replicates were merged into a single result per sample. To define clonotypes, the study grouped productive rearrangements that shared the V-gene family, CDR3 amino acid sequence and J-gene segment. Clonality was calculated as 1 minus the normalized Shannon entropy (Pielou evenness) of TCRB abundances. T cell density was estimated by dividing total templates by the number of input cells inferred from the DNA input amount. Recon, run with its default parameters, was used to estimate overall repertoire diversity and clonality. Tumor-enriched clonotypes were defined as having over 0.1% abundance in tumor and at least 32-fold higher abundance than in normal breast. In its TCRdb copy, this immuneACCESS table keeps in-frame sequences only and misses some clones. Where compared with another copy, unresolved V genes explain less than half of these, and the others have no known cause. V and J calls and clone size are those listed in that table; D and trimming were worked out from the DNA. This sample is represented by some 70,000 clones; more than 60% of them were singletons. The top ten clones comprise more than 3% of the sample.

Overall study results and their limits: Bulk genomic DNA sequencing of unsorted cells missed chain pairing and functional markers such as CD4, CD8 and FOXP3. The small cohort size prevented analysis by tumor subtype. Repertoires from blood resembled normal breast more closely than tumor, and using blood as a reference for each tissue separated tumor from normal in 14 of 16 patients. Compared with adjacent normal breast tissue, tumors had roughly 2.5-fold higher T cell density and higher clonality. Enriched TCRB sequences shared across patients were mostly commonly generated sequences, unlikely to play an important role in the tumor microenvironment.

This receptor was taken from a person aged 55 to 70 with breast cancer. Recombination joined TRBV19 with TRBJ2-2, with the D call tentatively TRBD1 or TRBD2, each fitting 6 bases. Sequences were obtained from blood. The base sequence is TGTGCCAGTAGGCCCGGGGGCGGGACCGGGGAGCTGTTTTTT. The resulting protein is CASRPGGGTGELFF.